Listed below are T cell receptor beta chains from one sample, sequenced in a study of molecular identifiers for immune sequencing clone quantification. TCRdb processed the PCR reads anew with MiXCR; each CDR3 protein has one entry. This sample yields over 600,000 distinct CDR3 sequences, of which just under 20% are seen a single time; roughly 0.9% belongs to the top ten. The material sequenced was naive CD8+ T cells from blood, with Jurkat cell RNA spiked in. These TCRs come from a human donor in good health. Some libraries in this study had Jurkat cell RNA spiked in. Each CDR3 is given with its conserved first and last residue. Each record gives: V gene, clone size, J gene, D gene, CDR3 length, CDR3 DNA, CDR3 protein. The D gene is left open where the match is weak. The size entry is marked missing in some rows and otherwise reads once, few, many or a size class.

TRBV4-3	few	TRBJ2-2	.	15	TGCGCCAACAGCCAAGGGGCCGGTAACACCGGGGAGCTGTTTTTT	CANSQGAGNTGELFF
TRBV10-2	few	TRBJ2-3	TRBD2	15	TGCGCCAGCAGTGGGACTAGCGGGGCGTGGGATACGCAGTATTTT	CASSGTSGAWDTQYF
TRBV2	.	TRBJ1-4	.	18	TGTGCCAGCAGTGAAGAGGGTAGACGGTCCACGCAAAATGAAAAACTGTTTTTT	CASSEEGRRSTQNEKLFF
TRBV12-3/TRBV12-4	many	TRBJ1-1	.	14	TGTGCCAGCAGTTTCACAGGTCTAAACACTGAAGCTTTCTTT	CASSFTGLNTEAFF
TRBV20-1	many	TRBJ2-7	TRBD1	16	TGCAGTGCGCGGGACAGGGCAATACTAGCGTCCTACGAGCAGTACTTC	CSARDRAILASYEQYF
TRBV2	many	TRBJ1-2	.	16	TGTGCCAGCAGTGGGGGCAGGGCCCCAGCTAACTATGGCTACACCTTC	CASSGGRAPANYGYTF
TRBV7-9	few	TRBJ2-7	TRBD1	14	TGTGCCAGCAGCTTAGAGGGACAGAGCTACGAGCAGTACTTC	CASSLEGQSYEQYF
TRBV11-2	few	TRBJ1-1	.	15	TGTGCCAGCAGCTTAGTCGTTGGGACCGGGGATGAAGCTTTCTTT	CASSLVVGTGDEAFF
TRBV6-5	once	TRBJ2-2	TRBD1	21	TGTGCCAGCAGTTCTAGGCTAAGGGGACAGGGAATTCAGTTGAGCACCGGGGAGCTGTTTTTT	CASSSRLRGQGIQLSTGELFF
TRBV25-1	few	TRBJ2-5	.	13	TGTGCCAGCAGTGATTTTACGGGGGATGTCCAGTACTTC	CASSDFTGDVQYF
TRBV24-1	.	TRBJ2-5	.	13	TGTGCCACCAGTGATACCCCTCAAGAGACCCAGTACTTC	CATSDTPQETQYF